This entry lists 18 T cell receptor beta chains sequenced from one sample in a study of blood T cell repertoires in COVID-19 (TCRdb year 2020). Libraries came from the immunoSEQ multiplex PCR assay. This is the immuneACCESS table as TCRdb keeps it, with only in-frame sequences that have V and J called. A part of the clones is gone; compared with another copy, unresolved V genes explain less than half, and the rest is unexplained. The sample table holds 350,000 or so clones, of which around 87% were seen once. About 10% of the sample belongs to the ten largest clones. Sequences were obtained from peripheral blood. The source of these receptors is a young woman with COVID-19, enrolled during active disease.

The chain uses TRBV19 and TRBJ1-1, with TRBD1 as a possible D gene (6 bases). With 5 bases removed from V and 2 bases from J, the gap between germline ends came to 21 bases. The CDR3 is 17 amino acids. Germline CDR1 and CDR2: LNHDA and SQIVND (reference sequence). CDR3 bases: TGTGCCAGTAGTTTCCGACAGGCTCATGGGGGCAACACTGAAGCTTTCTTT. It is translated as CASSFRQAHGGNTEAFF.

The chain is built from TRBV6-6 and TRBJ1-6; TRBD1 might be the D (5 bases). V was clipped by 7 bases and J by 7 bases, with 11 bases between them. Germline-derived CDR1 and CDR2 are MNHNY and SVGAGI (reference sequence). This CDR3 contains 13 residues. CDR3 sequence: CASIDRVNSPLHF. Written as DNA, the CDR3 is TGTGCCAGCATCGACAGAGTGAATTCACCCCTCCACTTT.

The chain is built from TRBV24-1 and TRBJ2-2, with 11 positions matching TRBD1. Unmatched junction bases numbered 3, after V lost 4 bases and J lost 3 bases. The CDR3 contains 16 residues. In germline, CDR1 is KGHDR, CDR2 SFDVKD. The CDR3 spells CATSDRTGGDTGELFF. The CDR3 DNA follows: TGTGCCACCAGTGACCGGACAGGGGGCGACACCGGGGAGCTGTTTTTT.

The gene calls are TRBV9 and TRBJ2-3; TRBD2 is a possible D gene (6 bases). V was cut by 1 base and J by 6 bases, with 12 bases left in between. In germline, CDR1 is SGDLS, CDR2 YYNGEE. CDR3 size: 14 residues. The CDR3 reads CASSVSGGMDTQYF. The DNA for the CDR3 is TGTGCCAGCAGCGTAAGTGGCGGGATGGATACGCAGTATTTT.

J is TRBJ2-1 and V is TRBV19; TRBD1 matches 10 bases. Germline values: CDR1 LNHDA, CDR2 SQIVND (reference sequence). The CDR3 length is 15 residues. The J segment lost 7 bases and the V segment lost 4 bases, leaving 7 bases of the junction unmatched. The CDR3 here is CASSSGTGALNEQFF. The CDR3 region has the DNA TGTGCCAGTAGTAGTGGGACAGGGGCGTTGAATGAGCAGTTCTTC.

Written as DNA, the CDR3 is TGTGCCAGCAGCCCGAAGACGGACACGGTTTGGAGCTACACCTTC. Its protein product is CASSPKTDTVWSYTF. The V and J genes are TRBV3-1 (or the pseudogene TRBV3-2) and TRBJ1-2, with D perhaps TRBD1 (5 bases). Between the trimmed V and J ends, which lost 4 bases and 9 bases, there was a span of 21 bases. This CDR3 region has 15 residues. Germline CDR1 reads LGHDT; CDR2 reads YNNKEL (reference sequence).

V gene TRBV27 combines with J gene TRBJ2-5; possibly TRBD2 for D (5 bases). The CDR3 sequence is 14 residues long. Trimming took 2 bases from V and 5 from J, leaving 12 bases between them. From germline, CDR1 is MNHEY and CDR2 SMNVEV (reference sequence). CDR3 coding DNA: TGTGCCAGCAGTTTACATCGGCCGGGGGAGACCCAGTACTTC. It specifies CASSLHRPGETQYF.

This chain uses TRBV10-1 with TRBJ1-1; D gene unclear. With 7 bases removed from V and 1 base from J, the gap between germline ends came to 10 bases. Germline V CDR1 and CDR2: WNHNN, SYGVQD (reference sequence). The CDR3 runs 13 residues. The CDR3, as DNA: TGCGCCAGCACCGGCGGGCCGAACACTGAAGCTTTCTTT. This sequence encodes CASTGGPNTEAFF.

This chain joins TRBV3-1 (or the pseudogene TRBV3-2) and TRBJ2-3, with unresolved D. Trimming pared 3 bases from V and 3 bases from J, leaving 10 bases between. Germline V gene lookup returns CDR1 LGHDT and CDR2 YNNKEL (reference sequence). This CDR3 is built from 14 residues. This chain's CDR3 is CASSHPPGTDTQYF. CDR3 nucleotide sequence: TGTGCCAGCAGCCACCCCCCCGGGACAGATACGCAGTATTTT.

This rearrangement joins TRBV14 to TRBJ1-1; the D gene is possibly TRBD1 (5 bases). V was trimmed by 1 base and J by 10 bases, leaving 16 bases between them. This CDR3 spans 14 amino acids. The V gene's germline CDR1 is SGHDN and CDR2 FVKESK. This chain's CDR3 is CASSQVLGLAVAFF. In DNA form, the CDR3 reads TGTGCCAGCAGCCAAGTATTGGGACTGGCGGTAGCTTTCTTT.

This sequence joins TRBV7-6 and TRBJ2-2, with D possibly being TRBD1 (6 bases). Germline V gene sequence: CDR1 SGHVS, CDR2 FNYEAQ. Trimming removed 5 bases from V and 7 bases from J, with 17 bases in between. This CDR3 is 15 amino acids long. The DNA for the CDR3 is TGTGCCAGCAGCCGGGACATAGGGCTGGGCGGGGAGCTGTTTTTT. Encoded protein: CASSRDIGLGGELFF.

This clone was detected a few times. This sequence joins TRBV7-9 and TRBJ2-7; D gene ambiguous. The CDR3 sequence is 11 residues long. Germline assignment: CDR1 SEHNR and CDR2 FQNEAQ (reference sequence). With 3 bases removed from V and 4 bases from J, the gap between germline ends came to 4 bases. In DNA form, the CDR3 reads TGTGCCAGCAGCTTGGAGTACGAGCAGTACTTC. Protein: CASSLEYEQYF.

This clone was seen a single time. The chain couples TRBV5-4 to TRBJ2-4, with D unclear. This CDR3 contains 13 residues. Germline V gives CDR1 SGHNT, CDR2 YYREEE (reference sequence). V was cut by 2 bases and J by 9 bases, with 12 bases left in between. This chain's CDR3 is CASSLFMSGIQYF. CDR3 sequence (DNA): TGTGCCAGCAGCTTATTTATGTCCGGCATTCAGTACTTC.

The chain recombines TRBV7-8 with TRBJ2-1, with D possibly being TRBD2 (5 bases). The CDR3 covers 15 residues. Germline V gene sequence: CDR1 SGHVS, CDR2 FQNEAQ. The ends were cut back, 5 bases at V and 1 base at J, with 12 bases in the middle. The CDR3 sequence is CASSVDPGSYNEQFF. Written as DNA, the CDR3 is TGTGCCAGCAGCGTGGACCCGGGGTCCTACAATGAGCAGTTCTTC.

The V and J genes are TRBV27 and TRBJ2-7; perhaps TRBD2 as D (5 bases). Germline V gene data show CDR1 as MNHEY and CDR2 as SMNVEV (reference sequence). V lost 3 bases, J lost 5 bases, and 11 bases lay in between. This CDR3 contains 13 residues. In DNA form, the CDR3 reads TGTGCCAGCAGTTTCCTGGGGAGCCACGAGCAGTACTTC. Its translation: CASSFLGSHEQYF.

This clone turned up a few times. The chain carries TRBV9 and TRBJ2-7; 7 bases are shared with TRBD1. The germline gives CDR1 SGDLS, CDR2 YYNGEE. Trimming at V came to 3 bases and at J to 3 bases, leaving 9 bases not matched to a gene. CDR3 size: 15 residues. The CDR3 nucleotides are TGTGCCAGCAGCGCTGGAGACAGGGTCGGCTACGAGCAGTACTTC. Encoded protein: CASSAGDRVGYEQYF.

This sequence joins TRBV25-1 and TRBJ1-5; the D gene is possibly TRBD1 (5 bases). Trimming removed 4 bases from V and 5 bases from J, with 9 bases in between. In germline, CDR1 is MGHDK, CDR2 SYGVNS. This CDR3 has 13 residues. Here the CDR3 reads CASSAAGDQPQHF. The CDR3 DNA reads TGTGCCAGCAGTGCGGCGGGGGATCAGCCCCAGCATTTT.

The chain has TRBV6-2 or TRBV6-3 and TRBJ2-5; 8 positions agree with TRBD2. V lost 0 bases, J lost 7 bases, and 10 bases stayed unmatched. The CDR3 has 16 residues. Germline V gives CDR1 MNHEY, CDR2 SVGEGT. In nucleotides, the CDR3 is TGTGCCAGCAGTTACTCCCCTAGCGGGTCGGGGGGGACCCAGTACTTC. Its protein product is CASSYSPSGSGGTQYF.